The 8 T cell receptor beta chains reported below all come from one sample, sequenced in a study of OX40 agonist ivuxolimab in advanced cancers. Assay used: immunoSEQ multiplex PCR; TCRdb lists only in-frame clones, some missing. The table shows approximately 91,000 clones, with about 87% occurring only once. Source: CD4+ or CD8+ T cells sorted from blood, taken in a trial of the OX40 agonist ivuxolimab. Every receptor here comes from an adult with an advanced solid tumor such as melanoma, head and neck, liver or kidney cancer.

V is TRBV9 and J is TRBJ1-2; TRBD1 matches at 7 bases. V lost 0 bases and J lost 7; bases outside the gene matches: 3. This CDR3 region has 13 residues. Germline V CDR1 and CDR2: SGDLS, YYNGEE. The CDR3 bases are TGTGCCAGCAGCGTAGACCAGGGGGGTGGCTACACCTTC. Amino acid sequence: CASSVDQGGGYTF.

The chain recombines TRBV30 with TRBJ1-1; a possible D gene is TRBD1 (5 bases). Trimming took off 4 bases at V and 1 base at J, with 7 bases between the two ends. The CDR3 has 12 amino acids. Germline loops: CDR1 GTSNPN, CDR2 SVGIG (reference sequence). The CDR3 DNA reads TGTGCCTGGAACACAGGGAACACTGAAGCTTTCTTT. This translates into CAWNTGNTEAFF.

The V call is TRBV7-9, the J call TRBJ1-2; D unresolved. Trimming cost V 1 base and J 4 bases, with 7 bases left between them. Per germline, CDR1 SEHNR and CDR2 FQNEAQ (reference sequence). The CDR3 extends over 13 amino acids. CDR3: CASSLVEGYGYTF. The DNA for the CDR3 is TGTGCCAGCAGCTTAGTGGAGGGCTATGGCTACACCTTC.

V and J are TRBV28 and TRBJ1-2, with 8 bases lining up with TRBD1. Trimming at V came to 1 base and at J to 7 bases, leaving 2 bases not matched to a gene. The length of the CDR3 is 13 residues. Germline CDR1 reads MDHEN; CDR2 reads SYDVKM. The CDR3, as DNA: TGTGCCAGCAGTTTATCAGGGGGCGGTGGCTACACCTTC. Translation: CASSLSGGGGYTF.

The V call is TRBV5-1, the J call TRBJ1-1; the D is unclear. V gave up 3 bases and J gave up 1 base, with 7 bases separating them. This CDR3 has 13 residues. Germline CDR1 reads SGHRS; CDR2 reads YFSETQ. DNA of the CDR3: TGCGCCAGCAGCTCCGCCCGGAACACTGAAGCTTTCTTT. This translates into CASSSARNTEAFF.

The V call is TRBV11-2, the J call TRBJ2-7, with 11 bases fitting TRBD1. Trimming at V came to 5 bases and at J to 6 bases, leaving 3 bases not matched to a gene. The CDR3 is 13 amino acids. Germline V gene data show CDR1 as SGHAT and CDR2 as FQNNGV. The CDR3 bases are TGTGCCAGCAGCCGGGACAGGGGGTCCGAGCAGTACGTC. This codes for CASSRDRGSEQYV.

The chain joins TRBV5-1 to TRBJ2-5, with 12 bases aligning to TRBD2. Trimming removed 1 base from V and 4 bases from J; junction bases left unmatched: 2. Looked up from germline, CDR1 is SGHRS and CDR2 is YFSETQ. CDR3 length: 15 amino acids. The DNA of the CDR3 is TGCGCCAGCAGCTTGCTAGCGGGAGGGGCAGAGACCCAGTACTTC. Translation gives CASSLLAGGAETQYF.

The chain links TRBV10-2 to TRBJ2-5, with D perhaps given as TRBD1 or TRBD2 (5 bases each). The CDR3 consists of 14 residues. Trimming took 2 bases from V and 5 from J, leaving 12 bases between them. The germline V gene encodes CDR1 WSHSY and CDR2 SAAADI. The CDR3 loop is CASSESPGHETQYF. The CDR3 nucleotides read TGCGCCAGCAGTGAGAGCCCGGGGCATGAGACCCAGTACTTC.